This T cell receptor beta chain was retrieved from a study of breast tumors, draining lymph nodes, adjacent tissues. This clonotype was counted ten times or more. The antigen is unknown. Study results and limitations: Luminal-like breast cancer showed significantly greater tumor-nontumor repertoire similarity than basal-like breast cancer did. Tumors had less TCR diversity than lymph nodes, more than nontumor tissue.

V was cut by 3 bases and J by 0 bases, with 11 bases left in between. Germline V gene sequence: CDR1 DFQATT, CDR2 SNEGSKA (reference sequence). The CDR3 is 15 residues long. TCRdb re-called the multiplex PCR reads with MiXCR, one entry per CDR3 protein. The table shows about 230,000 distinct CDR3 sequences, with about 34% occurring only once. Breast cancer patients provided tissue from their axillary draining lymph nodes. The material sequenced was axillary lymph node tissue. The receptor was isolated from a female donor with breast cancer. Some clones in this sample may be carry-over from other donors' samples. The chain has TRBV20-1 and TRBJ2-2, with D possibly matching TRBD1 (6 bases). The chain's CDR3 is CSARDRQANTGELFF. The CDR3 region has the DNA TGCAGTGCTAGGGACCGACAGGCGAACACCGGGGAGCTGTTTTTT.